A single T cell receptor (beta chain) is shown here with its context. The data are from a study of technical replicates of blood from a handful of donors. The germline CDR1 and CDR2 sequences are LNHNV and YYDKDF (reference sequence). The CDR3 runs to 15 residues. J was trimmed by 4 bases and V by 1 base; bases with no gene match: 4. TCRdb's table, derived via immunoSEQ multiplex PCR, lists solely in-frame clones and lacks some. The sample holds about 70,000 clones, around 97% seen once. Sequenced material: T cells isolated from PBMCs. The clonotype was recovered from a human donor in good health. V gene TRBV15 combines with J gene TRBJ2-5; 9 bases are shared with TRBD1. The CDR3: CATSRALDRGETQYF. CDR3 nucleotide sequence: TGTGCCACCAGCAGAGCCTTGGACAGGGGAGAGACCCAGTACTTC.